This T cell receptor beta chain was sequenced for a study of shared clonotypes between healthy human individuals (dated by TCRdb to between 2020 and 2021). About the study as a whole: The cohort included three men and a couple of women between 18 and 49 years of age. To increase sequencing depth and limit assay-specific biases, TCR repertoire library preparation and sequencing were carried out by different laboratories using diverse techniques. Between about 0.8 and 9.5 billion PBMCs per donor were obtained by leukapheresis. To estimate repertoire size and how much clonotype sharing occurs between individuals, the study deeply sequenced the blood TCR repertoires of five healthy adults. For each donor, CD4 naive and CD4 memory were each given three plates, CD8 naive was given two plates, and CD8 memory was given one plate.

The paper as a whole reports these results and caveats: Sampling was limited to blood, and TCR repertoires in tissue likely differ from TCR repertoires in blood. Clonotypes shared by all four sorted-subset donors showed higher generation probabilities than non-shared clonotypes. Approximately 4.8% of naive CD4, 3.5% of naive CD8, about 2.4% of memory CD4, and more than 0.35% of memory CD8 clonotypes were shared across several donors. Larger estimated clonotype richness was generally found for naive subsets than for memory subsets. The small number of donors limited the genetic and exposure-history diversity represented. Pairwise subsampling indicated that sequencing depth was expected to affect the degree of clonotype sharing among donors. Even with the large sequencing depth, rarefaction of the sorted-subset datasets indicated that sequencing was incomplete.

This clone was seen just once. Its target antigen remains unknown. No base quality information exists; no much larger clone differs at one position. This CDR3 is also generated by other DNA sequences in the sample. TCR CDR3 regions were amplified from genomic DNA by multiplex PCR using the deep immunoSEQ assay. For each cell subset, the extracted genomic DNA was distributed evenly across all wells of several immunoSEQ 96-well plates, and each plate served as one replicate. For sorted subsets, 150 to 250 ng of genomic DNA, equivalent to some 33,000 T cell genomes, went into each replicate PCR. The purified libraries were quantified using a Qubit 3.0 fluorometer, sized with a Bioanalyzer 2100, and then quantified again using the KAPA Library Quantification kit. A separate single-read 150-cycle Illumina NextSeq 550 flow cell was used to sequence each immunoSEQ 96-well plate. Turning to the authors' computational methods: Because only junctional sequences without quality scores were contained in the immunoSEQ output, filtering matching that applied to full-length reads could not be performed. To assign V/J genes and CDR3, sequences were annotated against IMGT germline references using PyIR, a Python wrapper for IgBLAST v1.9. Any read was removed if the V/J assignment was weak (E-value above 1e-6), the CDR3 was missing, or the read contained stop codons, out-of-frame junctions, or ambiguous translated residues. A V3J clonotype was defined by an identical inferred V gene, J gene, and CDR3 amino acid sequence. To compute the percentage overlap between repertoires, the number of shared unique clonotypes was divided by the size of the smaller repertoire. Repertoire richness was assessed with RTK rarefaction, the Chao1 estimator, and Recon v2.1 estimates of unobserved clonotypes. OLGA was used to compute generation probabilities for all TCRbeta clonotypes that the gDNA method yielded from a few donors. TCRdb holds this immuneACCESS table with in-frame rearrangements only. Some clones are missing; in checked studies, unresolved V genes explain under half, and the rest has no known cause. V and J calls and clone size are as listed in that table; D and trimming were resolved from the DNA. A total of about 1,800,000 clones appear in this sample, about 95% of them only once. Clones ranked in the top ten supply 1% to 1.5% of the sample.

The CDR3 numbers 13 residues from cysteine through phenylalanine. The sequence is cut down to CDR3 DNA, 39 bases in frame from base 1. V loses 4 bases of germline sequence and J loses 0 bases, and the interval between the two ends is 7 bases. The germline V gene provides CDR1 MNHEY and CDR2 SVGAGI. CD8 naive samples were obtained by positive selection for CCR7 among CD45RO-negative cells, yielding a CD45RA+CCR7+ population from which TemRA cells were excluded. The donors were healthy, HIV-negative adults with no recently reported acute infections or vaccinations. Every donor was a Caucasian adult residing in Nashville, Tennessee, USA. Blood was obtained by leukapheresis, after which PBMCs were separated by Ficoll-Histopaque density gradient centrifugation and cryopreserved in liquid nitrogen vapor phase. Purity and quantity of every magnetically sorted T cell population were checked by analytical flow cytometry. Each sorted fraction had its genomic DNA isolated and then quantified by UV absorbance on a Nanodrop 2000c.

Sequenced: naive CD8+ T cells sorted from blood. Sample cell subset or site, as interpreted from the label and publication: CD45RA+CCR7+. The sequence was collected from a man in his late teens or twenties in good health. Rearrangement joined TRBV6-5 to TRBJ2-7; the D gene lacks a confident call. The DNA is TGTGCCAGCAGTTTGGCTAGCTCCTACGAGCAGTACTTC. It translates as CASSLASSYEQYF.